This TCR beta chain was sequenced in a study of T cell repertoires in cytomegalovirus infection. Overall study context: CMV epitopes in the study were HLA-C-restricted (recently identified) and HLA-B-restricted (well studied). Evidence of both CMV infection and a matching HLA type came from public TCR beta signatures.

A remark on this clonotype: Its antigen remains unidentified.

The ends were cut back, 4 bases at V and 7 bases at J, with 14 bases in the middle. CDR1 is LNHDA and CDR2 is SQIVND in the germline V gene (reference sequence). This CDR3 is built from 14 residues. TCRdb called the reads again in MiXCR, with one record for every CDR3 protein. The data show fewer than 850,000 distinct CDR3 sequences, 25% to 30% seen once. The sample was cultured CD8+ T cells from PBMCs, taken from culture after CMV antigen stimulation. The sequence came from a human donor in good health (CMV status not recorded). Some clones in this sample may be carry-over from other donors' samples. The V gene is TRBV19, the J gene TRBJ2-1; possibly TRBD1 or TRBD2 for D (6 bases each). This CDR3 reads CASSRGALRNEQFF. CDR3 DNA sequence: TGTGCCAGTAGTAGGGGGGCCCTTAGGAATGAGCAGTTCTTC.